This T cell receptor (beta chain) came from a study of cytomegalovirus exposure and HLA in healthy donors. With 60 Vbeta and 13 Jbeta primers, the PCR was carried out. Measured with immunoSEQ multiplex PCR; TCRdb has only the in-frame clones, and not every one. The table lists about 76,000 clones, roughly 73% of them singletons. The germline V gene has CDR1 SGDLS and CDR2 YYNGEE. The CDR3 totals 17 residues. Trimming at V came to 3 bases and at J to 4 bases, leaving 11 bases not matched to a gene. Nominal health characterized the donors when sampled, though unrecorded immune exposures were likely. The sequence was obtained from a male donor in good health and CMV-seropositive. Material for sequencing was PBMCs. The rearrangement links TRBV9 to TRBJ2-1; 9 bases are shared with TRBD2. CDR3 nucleotides: TGTGCCAGCAGCGGGGGTAGAGGCGGGAGGGCGTACAATGAGCAGTTCTTC. It yields the protein CASSGGRGGRAYNEQFF.